These T cell receptor beta chains were read from a single sample in a study of CD8 T cells in Susac syndrome. TCRdb reanalysed the immunoSEQ multiplex PCR reads using MiXCR and keeps one entry per CDR3 protein. This repertoire shows about 200,000 distinct CDR3 sequences, roughly 94% found once; its top ten account for around 0.08%. Specimen: CD4+ T cells from PBMCs. The origin of the receptors is a human donor with multiple sclerosis. Both conserved end residues are part of each CDR3.

>TRBJ2-5|TRBV18
CASSPGGAVETQYF
>TRBJ2-1|TRBV4-1
CASSQDPPSGGAWEQFF
>TRBJ2-1|TRBV27
CASSLGGGVYNEQFF
>TRBJ1-1|TRBV29-1
CSVGRQYTEAFF
>TRBJ2-5|TRBV23-1
CVEGGGETQYF
>TRBJ1-1|TRBV20-1
CSATGGAATEAFF
>TRBJ2-5|TRBV3-1
CASSPGLGTQYF
>TRBJ1-2|TRBV11-2
CASSSVGGGYGYTF
>TRBJ1-2|TRBV4-1
CASSAPGQDYGYTF
>TRBJ2-2|TRBV10-3
CAISDVEPGELFF
>TRBJ1-1|TRBV30
CAWSAGRGNTEAFF
>TRBJ2-1|TRBV18
CASSPTGNEQFF
>TRBJ1-2|TRBV3-1
CASSQLRYGYTF
>TRBJ2-1|TRBV12-3/TRBV12-4
CASGRRRHNEQFF
>TRBJ2-7|TRBV7-9
CASTSPGDPSYEQYF
>TRBJ2-1|TRBV3-1
CASSQEDRFYNEQFF
>TRBJ2-5|TRBV3-1
CASSHAAGTGQETQYF
>TRBJ2-1|TRBV29-1
CSAGPVIEFF
>TRBJ2-3|TRBV20-1
CSARGDRLADTQYF
>TRBJ2-7|TRBV20-1
CSARSLGAGNRGEQYF
>TRBJ2-5|TRBV7-9
CASSLEPLQETQYF
>TRBJ2-3|TRBV18
CASSTGVADTQYF
>TRBJ2-1|TRBV29-1
CSAGSSGAYNEQFF
>TRBJ2-1|TRBV5-1
CASSLALAEGNEQFF
>TRBJ2-5|TRBV30
CAWSVLAGGPETQYF
>TRBJ1-2|TRBV5-1
CASKGEARAYGYTF
>TRBJ2-1|TRBV25-1
CASSPRDRVYNEQFF
>TRBJ2-1|TRBV7-9
CASSLPGRAIRNEQFF
>TRBJ1-5|TRBV19
CASSIRDTAPNQPQHF
>TRBJ1-1|TRBV29-1
CSVQPNTEAFF
>TRBJ2-2|TRBV12-3/TRBV12-4
CASLTGGAFGELFF
>TRBJ1-5|TRBV12-3/TRBV12-4
CASSLSSVEPQHF
>TRBJ1-1|TRBV29-1
CSVESGRSAFF
>TRBJ2-3|TRBV11-2
CASSLTGQQTDTQYF
>TRBJ2-7|TRBV13
CASSKAGRTGGEQYF
>TRBJ1-1|TRBV27
CASSLVRGRSEAFF
>TRBJ2-6|TRBV30
CAWTRPGQISGANVLTF
>TRBJ2-7|TRBV25-1
CASSEFPGGSSYEQYF
>TRBJ1-2|TRBV7-2
CASSLVGSLADYTF
>TRBJ2-5|TRBV30
CAWTTPPSSGDPGTQYF
>TRBJ2-5|TRBV2
CASSRVETQYF
>TRBJ2-7|TRBV7-8
CASSLVSGLQYF
>TRBJ2-3|TRBV7-3
CASSSRTSEDTQYF
>TRBJ2-3|TRBV30
CAWTPLVVPERGSTDTQYF
>TRBJ1-5|TRBV30
CAWSSKYRDSNQPQHF
>TRBJ2-3|TRBV12-3/TRBV12-4
CASLRDREDTDTQYF
>TRBJ2-5|TRBV15
CATTGVGQETQYF
>TRBJ2-3|TRBV20-1
CSAISGGPPQYF
>TRBJ2-5|TRBV20-1
CSARVPGQETQYF
>TRBJ2-3|TRBV7-9
CASTPTEGAGDTQYF
>TRBJ2-5|TRBV29-1
CSSKWEIQETQYF
>TRBJ2-3|TRBV20-1
CSGGLAVTDTQYF